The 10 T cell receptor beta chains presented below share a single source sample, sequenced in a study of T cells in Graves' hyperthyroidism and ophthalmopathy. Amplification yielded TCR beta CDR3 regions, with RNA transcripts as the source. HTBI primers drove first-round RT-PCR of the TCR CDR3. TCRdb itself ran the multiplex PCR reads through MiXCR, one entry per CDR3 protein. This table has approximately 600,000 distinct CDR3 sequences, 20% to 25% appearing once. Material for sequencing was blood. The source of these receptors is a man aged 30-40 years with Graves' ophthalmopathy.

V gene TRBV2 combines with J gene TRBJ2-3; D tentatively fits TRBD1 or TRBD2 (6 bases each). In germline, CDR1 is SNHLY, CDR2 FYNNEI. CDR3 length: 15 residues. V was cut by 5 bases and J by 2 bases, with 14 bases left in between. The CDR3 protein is CASSRMEGVTDTQYF. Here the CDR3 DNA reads TGTGCCAGCAGTAGGATGGAGGGGGTCACAGATACGCAGTATTTT.

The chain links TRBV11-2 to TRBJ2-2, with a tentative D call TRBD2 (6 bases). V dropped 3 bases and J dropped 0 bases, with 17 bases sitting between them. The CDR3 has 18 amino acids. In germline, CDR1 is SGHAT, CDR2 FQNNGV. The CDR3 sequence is CASSFPLEGRANTGELFF. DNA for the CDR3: TGTGCCAGCAGCTTCCCTCTGGAGGGCAGAGCGAACACCGGGGAGCTGTTTTTT.

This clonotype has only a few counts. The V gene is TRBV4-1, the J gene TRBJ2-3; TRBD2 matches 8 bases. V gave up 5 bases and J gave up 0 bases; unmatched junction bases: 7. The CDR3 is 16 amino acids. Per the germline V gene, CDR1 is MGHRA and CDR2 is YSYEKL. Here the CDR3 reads CASSLEVAGSTDTQYF. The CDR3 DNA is TGCGCCAGCAGCTTGGAGGTAGCGGGAAGCACAGATACGCAGTATTTT.

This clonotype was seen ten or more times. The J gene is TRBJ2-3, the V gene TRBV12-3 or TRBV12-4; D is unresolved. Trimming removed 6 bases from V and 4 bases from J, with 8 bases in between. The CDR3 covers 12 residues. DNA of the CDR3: TGTGCCAGCAGACCTGCTGCAGATACGCAGTATTTT. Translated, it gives CASRPAADTQYF.

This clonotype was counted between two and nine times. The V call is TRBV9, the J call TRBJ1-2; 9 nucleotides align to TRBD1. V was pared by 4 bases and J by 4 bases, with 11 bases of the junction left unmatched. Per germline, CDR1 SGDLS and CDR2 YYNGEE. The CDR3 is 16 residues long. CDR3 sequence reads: CASSFRGQGPGYGYTF. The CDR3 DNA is TGTGCCAGCAGCTTCAGGGGACAGGGTCCGGGCTATGGCTACACCTTC. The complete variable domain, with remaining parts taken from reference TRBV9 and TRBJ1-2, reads DSGVTQTPKHLITATGQRVTLRCSPRSGDLSVYWYQQSLDQGLQFLIQYYNGEERAKGNILERFSAQQFPDLHSELNLSSLELGDSALYFCASSFRGQGPGYGYTFGSGTRLTVV.

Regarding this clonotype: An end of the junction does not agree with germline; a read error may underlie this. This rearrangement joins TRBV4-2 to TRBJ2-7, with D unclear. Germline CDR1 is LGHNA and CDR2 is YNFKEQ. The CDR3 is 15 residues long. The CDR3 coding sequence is TGTGCCGGCAGCCAAGATGTGCTGGGTTCCAACGAGCAGTACTTC. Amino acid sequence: CAGSQDVLGSNEQYF.

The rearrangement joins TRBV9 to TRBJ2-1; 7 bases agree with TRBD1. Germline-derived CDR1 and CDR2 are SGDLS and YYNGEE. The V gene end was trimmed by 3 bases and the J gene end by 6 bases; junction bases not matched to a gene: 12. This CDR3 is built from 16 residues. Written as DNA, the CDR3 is TGTGCCAGCAGCGCCTCACCCGGGACAGACGGCAATGAGCAGTTCTTC. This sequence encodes CASSASPGTDGNEQFF. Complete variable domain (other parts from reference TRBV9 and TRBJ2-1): DSGVTQTPKHLITATGQRVTLRCSPRSGDLSVYWYQQSLDQGLQFLIQYYNGEERAKGNILERFSAQQFPDLHSELNLSSLELGDSALYFCASSASPGTDGNEQFFGPGTRLTVL.

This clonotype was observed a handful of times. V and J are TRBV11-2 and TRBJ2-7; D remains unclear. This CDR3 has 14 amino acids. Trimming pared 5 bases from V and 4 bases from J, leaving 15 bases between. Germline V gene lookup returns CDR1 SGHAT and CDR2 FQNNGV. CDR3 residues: CASSPDWNSYEQYF. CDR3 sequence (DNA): TGTGCCAGCAGCCCAGACTGGAATTCATACGAGCAGTACTTC.

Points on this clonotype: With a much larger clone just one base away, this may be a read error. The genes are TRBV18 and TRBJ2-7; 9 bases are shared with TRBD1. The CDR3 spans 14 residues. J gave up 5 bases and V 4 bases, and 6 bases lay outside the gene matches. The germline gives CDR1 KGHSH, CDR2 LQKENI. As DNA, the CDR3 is TGTGCCAGCTCACAGGACAGGGGTGTCCACGAGCAGTACTTC. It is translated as CASSQDRGVHEQYF. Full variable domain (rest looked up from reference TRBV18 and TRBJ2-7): NAGVMQNPRHLVRRRGQEARLRCSPMKGHSHVYWYRQLPEEGLKFMVYLQKENIIDESGMPKERFSAEFPKEGPSILRIQQVVRGDSAAYFCASSQDRGVHEQYFGPGTRLTVT.

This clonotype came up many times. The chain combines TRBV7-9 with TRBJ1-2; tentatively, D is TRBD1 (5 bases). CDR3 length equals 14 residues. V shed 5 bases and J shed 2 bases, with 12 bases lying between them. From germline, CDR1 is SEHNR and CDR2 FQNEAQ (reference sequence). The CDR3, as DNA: TGTGCCAGCAGCCCGATGACAGAGAACTATGGCTACACCTTC. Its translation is CASSPMTENYGYTF.